The 20 T cell receptor beta chains in this list originate from one sample, sequenced in a study of blood T cell repertoires in COVID-19. Here immunoSEQ multiplex PCR was the method, and the copy in TCRdb shows in-frame clones only, minus some. The top ten clones hold around a quarter of a sample with roughly 170,000 clones, about 87% of them seen once. Sequencing used peripheral blood. The receptor source for this set is a man aged 60 to 69 with acute or convalescent COVID-19.

The V gene is TRBV4-3, the J gene TRBJ2-3; TRBD2 matches 9 bases. CDR1 and CDR2 from the germline V gene are LGHNA and YSLEER. The CDR3 is made up of 17 amino acids. Trimming removed 0 bases from V and 4 bases from J; junction bases left unmatched: 8. CDR3 loop: CASSQDTREGLADTQYF. CDR3 nucleotide sequence: TGCGCCAGCAGCCAAGATACGCGGGAGGGCCTCGCAGATACGCAGTATTTT.

V is TRBV12-3 or TRBV12-4 and J is TRBJ2-5, with D uncertain. Trimming removed 9 bases from V and 5 bases from J, with 13 bases in between. This CDR3 is 12 amino acids long. The CDR3 DNA follows: TGTGCCAGTACAATCTTCCTGGAGACCCAGTACTTC. As protein: CASTIFLETQYF.

The V and J genes are TRBV6-5 and TRBJ2-1; 7 bases are shared with TRBD2. Germline lookup yields CDR1 MNHEY and CDR2 SVGAGI. This CDR3 comprises 15 residues. V gave up 2 bases and J gave up 4 bases; unmatched junction bases: 5. The CDR3 DNA reads as TGTGCCAGCAGTTACGAAGCGGGATCATACAATGAGCAGTTCTTC. Protein product: CASSYEAGSYNEQFF.

The chain joins TRBV29-1 to TRBJ2-7; 7 bases are a match to TRBD1. With 7 bases clipped from V and 3 bases from J, the junction kept 12 bases outside the gene matches. In germline, CDR1 is SQVTM, CDR2 ANQGSEA. The CDR3 consists of 14 residues. The CDR3 region has the DNA TGCAGCGCCCTTCTTCGGGACAGACACTACGAGCAGTACGTC. Amino acid sequence: CSALLRDRHYEQYV.

V is TRBV27 and J is TRBJ2-2, with D perhaps matching TRBD1 (5 bases). Trimming left V 8 bases short and J 6 bases short, with 19 bases between. The CDR3 totals 15 residues. Germline assignment: CDR1 MNHEY and CDR2 SMNVEV (reference sequence). The CDR3 DNA follows: TGTGCCAGCTCCTCTTGGGGCCTTTCCCCCGGGGAGCTGTTTTTT. Translating gives CASSSWGLSPGELFF.

A remark on this clone: This sample also contains other DNA sequences that code for the same CDR3. The chain recombines TRBV6-1 with TRBJ2-5; D might be TRBD2 (6 bases). Germline values: CDR1 MNHNS, CDR2 SASEGT. This CDR3 region has 15 residues. V was cut by 1 base and J by 5 bases, with 14 bases left in between. CDR3 amino acids: CASSEGGLARETQYF. CDR3 sequence (DNA): TGTGCCAGCAGTGAAGGAGGGCTAGCGCGGGAGACCCAGTACTTC.

The J gene is TRBJ2-1, the V gene TRBV10-2; a possible D gene is TRBD2 (6 bases). Germline assignment: CDR1 WSHSY and CDR2 SAAADI. The CDR3 loop spans 12 amino acids. The V and J ends lost 8 bases and 7 bases respectively, with 12 bases between them. The CDR3 DNA reads TGCGCCAGCGGGAGGAGACGGAATGAGCAGTTCTTC. Translated: CASGRRRNEQFF.

This chain joins TRBV21-1 and TRBJ1-2; TRBD1 is the table's D call, not checked against the DNA. TRBV21-1 is labeled a pseudogene. The CDR3 is 14 residues long. The chain's CDR3 is CASTPSGGGSGYTF. The CDR3 nucleotides read TGTGCCAGCACCCCAAGCGGAGGGGGCTCTGGCTACACCTTC.

The gene calls are TRBV10-3 and TRBJ1-6; 7 nucleotides agree with TRBD1. J was trimmed by 7 bases and V by 4 bases; bases with no gene match: 10. Germline V gene sequence: CDR1 ENHRY, CDR2 SYGVKD. The CDR3 runs 16 residues. CDR3 region: CAISAPSRGMNSPLHF. As DNA, the CDR3 is TGTGCCATCAGTGCCCCGTCCAGGGGGATGAATTCACCCCTCCACTTT.

The rearrangement links TRBV11-3 to TRBJ1-2; TRBD1 aligns across 12 bases. Trimming at V came to 4 bases and at J to 8 bases, leaving 8 bases not matched to a gene. The CDR3 spans 15 residues. Germline V CDR1 and CDR2: SGHNT, YENEEA. Here the CDR3 reads CASSSGQGAFIGYTF. The CDR3 DNA reads as TGTGCCAGCAGCTCGGGACAGGGGGCGTTTATCGGCTACACCTTC. Full variable domain (outside the CDR3, taken from reference TRBV11-3 and TRBJ1-2): EAGVVQSPRYKIIEKKQPVAFWCNPISGHNTLYWYLQNLGQGPELLIRYENEEAVDDSQLPKDRFSAERLKGVDSTLKIQPAELGDSAVYLCASSSGQGAFIGYTFGSGTRLTVV.

CDR3 amino acids: CATSRATPEPQETQYF. The DNA for the CDR3 is TGTGCCACCAGCAGAGCAACCCCCGAGCCCCAAGAGACCCAGTACTTC. The chain combines TRBV15 with TRBJ2-5; D remains ambiguous. The CDR3 sequence is 16 residues long. Trimming pared 1 base from V and 1 base from J, leaving 13 bases between. CDR1 is LNHNV, CDR2 YYDKDF, per germline (reference sequence).

This chain joins TRBV5-1 and TRBJ2-5, with 10 bases identical to TRBD2. The CDR3 runs to 15 residues. Losses at the gene ends were 1 base for V and 2 bases for J; bases not matched to a gene: 2. Germline lookup yields CDR1 SGHRS and CDR2 YFSETQ. The CDR3 sequence: CASSLTSGDQETQYF. The CDR3 nucleotides are TGCGCCAGCAGCTTGACTAGCGGGGATCAAGAGACCCAGTACTTC.

The chain combines TRBV3-1 (or the pseudogene TRBV3-2) with TRBJ2-5; D is uncertain. The CDR3 has 13 residues. Trimming shortened V by 4 bases and J by 7 bases, and 13 bases separated the two germline ends. The germline V gene encodes CDR1 LGHDT and CDR2 YNNKEL (reference sequence). CDR3 DNA: TGTGCCAGCAGCCGTAGTGGGCTGGGGACCCAGTACTTC. Translation gives CASSRSGLGTQYF.

V and J are TRBV5-1 and TRBJ2-5; D is perhaps TRBD1 (6 bases). Germline V gene sequence: CDR1 SGHRS, CDR2 YFSETQ. Trimming took off 0 bases at V and 3 bases at J, with 9 bases between the two ends. There are 14 residues in the CDR3. As DNA, the CDR3 is TGCGCCAGCAGCTTGGGATACAGGGAAGAGACCCAGTACTTC. It specifies CASSLGYREETQYF.

This rearrangement joins TRBV18 to TRBJ1-5, with 7 bases that match TRBD1. V dropped 4 bases and J dropped 3; count of bases not matched to a gene: 6. Germline-derived CDR1 and CDR2 are KGHSH and LQKENI. This CDR3 has 15 amino acids. CDR3 bases: TGTGCCAGCTCACTCCGGGACAGCATCAATCAGCCCCAGCATTTT. Its translation: CASSLRDSINQPQHF.

The gene calls are TRBV5-1 and TRBJ1-2; TRBD1 agrees at 9 bases. V lost 2 bases and J lost 4; bases outside the gene matches: 6. The CDR3 loop spans 15 amino acids. Germline-derived CDR1 and CDR2 are SGHRS and YFSETQ. CDR3 residues: CASSFLTGGSYGYTF. DNA of the CDR3: TGCGCCAGCAGCTTTCTCACAGGGGGCAGCTATGGCTACACCTTC.

V usage is TRBV9 and J usage is TRBJ1-2, with D possibly matching TRBD1 (5 bases). V lost 4 bases and J lost 1, with 14 bases in between. CDR3 size: 15 residues. Germline values: CDR1 SGDLS, CDR2 YYNGEE. CDR3 sequence reads: CASSTFDRFNYGYTF. CDR3 sequence (DNA): TGTGCCAGCAGCACCTTTGACAGATTTAACTATGGCTACACCTTC.

The rearrangement joins TRBV2 to TRBJ1-5; 8 nucleotides match TRBD1. CDR3 length equals 17 residues. V was clipped by 3 bases and J by 0 bases; unmatched bases: 7. The germline gives CDR1 SNHLY, CDR2 FYNNEI. DNA for the CDR3: TGTGCCAGCAGTGAGCGGACAGGGAGATATAGCAATCAGCCCCAGCATTTT. Translation gives CASSERTGRYSNQPQHF.

The V gene is TRBV3-1 (or the pseudogene TRBV3-2), the J gene TRBJ2-4; unclear D gene. CDR1 and CDR2 (germline): LGHDT, YNNKEL (reference sequence). The CDR3 is 17 amino acids. The V end lost 1 base, the J end lost 0 bases, and 13 bases lay between the germline ends. The CDR3 is CASSQAEVRLAKNIQYF. The DNA of the CDR3 is TGTGCCAGCAGCCAAGCTGAAGTAAGACTAGCCAAAAACATTCAGTACTTC.

The table lists this clone with a few counts. This sequence joins TRBV27 and TRBJ2-2; a weak D match, TRBD2 (6 bases). The CDR3 runs to 13 residues. Germline CDR1 and CDR2: MNHEY and SMNVEV (reference sequence). Deletions cut 4 bases from V and 6 bases from J, with 9 bases between. The CDR3 DNA sequence: TGTGCCAGCAGTTCTACTAGCTCCGGGGAGCTGTTTTTT. This gives the protein CASSSTSSGELFF.